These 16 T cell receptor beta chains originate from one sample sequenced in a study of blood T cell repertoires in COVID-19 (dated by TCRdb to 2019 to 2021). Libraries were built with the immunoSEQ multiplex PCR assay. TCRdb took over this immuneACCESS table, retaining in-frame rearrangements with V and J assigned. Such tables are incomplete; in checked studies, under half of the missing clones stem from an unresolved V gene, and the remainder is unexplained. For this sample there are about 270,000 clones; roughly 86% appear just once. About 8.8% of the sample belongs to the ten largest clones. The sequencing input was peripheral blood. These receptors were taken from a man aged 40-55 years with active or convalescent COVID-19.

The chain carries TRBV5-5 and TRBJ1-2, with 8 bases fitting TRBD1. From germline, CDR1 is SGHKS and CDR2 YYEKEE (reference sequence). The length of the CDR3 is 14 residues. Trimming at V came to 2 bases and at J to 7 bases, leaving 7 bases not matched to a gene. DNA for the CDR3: TGTGCCAGCAGCTTAAACAGGGGGGAGTCTGGCTACACCTTC. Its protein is CASSLNRGESGYTF. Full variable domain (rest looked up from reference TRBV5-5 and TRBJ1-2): DAGVTQSPTHLIKTRGQQVTLRCSPISGHKSVSWYQQVLGQGPQFIFQYYEKEERGRGNFPDRFSARQFPNYSSELNVNALLLGDSALYLCASSLNRGESGYTFGSGTRLTVV.

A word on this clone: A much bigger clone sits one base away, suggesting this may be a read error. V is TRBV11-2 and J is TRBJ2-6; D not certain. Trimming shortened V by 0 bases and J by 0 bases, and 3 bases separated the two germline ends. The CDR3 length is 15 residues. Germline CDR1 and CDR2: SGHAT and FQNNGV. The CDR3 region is CASSLESSGANVLTF. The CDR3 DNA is TGTGCCAGCAGCTTAGAGAGCTCTGGGGCCAACGTCCTGACTTTC.

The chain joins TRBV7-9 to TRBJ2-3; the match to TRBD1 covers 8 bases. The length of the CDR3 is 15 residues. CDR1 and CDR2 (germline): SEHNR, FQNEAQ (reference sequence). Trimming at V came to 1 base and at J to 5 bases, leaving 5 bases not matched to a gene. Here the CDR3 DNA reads TGTGCCAGCAGCTTAGGAGAAACAGGGGGAGATACGCAGTATTTT. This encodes CASSLGETGGDTQYF.

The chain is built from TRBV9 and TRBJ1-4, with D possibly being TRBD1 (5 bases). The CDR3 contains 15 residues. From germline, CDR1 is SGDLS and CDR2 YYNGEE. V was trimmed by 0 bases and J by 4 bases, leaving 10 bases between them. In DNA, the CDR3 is TGTGCCAGCAGCGTAGGTGGGGCCCGTAATGAAAAACTGTTTTTT. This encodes CASSVGGARNEKLFF.

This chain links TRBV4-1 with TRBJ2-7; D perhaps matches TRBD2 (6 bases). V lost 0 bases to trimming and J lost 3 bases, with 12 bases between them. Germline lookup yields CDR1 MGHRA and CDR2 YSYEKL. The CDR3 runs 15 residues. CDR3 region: CASSQDGGGYYEQYF. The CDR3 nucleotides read TGCGCCAGCAGCCAAGATGGTGGGGGGTACTACGAGCAGTACTTC.

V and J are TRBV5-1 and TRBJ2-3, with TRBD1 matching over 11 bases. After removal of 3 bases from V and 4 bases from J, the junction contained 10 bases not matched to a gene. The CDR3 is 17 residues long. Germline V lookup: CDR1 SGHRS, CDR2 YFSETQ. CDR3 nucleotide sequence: TGCGCCAGCAGCTCTCCCTCCGGGACAGGGGGAGCAGATACGCAGTATTTT. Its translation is CASSSPSGTGGADTQYF.

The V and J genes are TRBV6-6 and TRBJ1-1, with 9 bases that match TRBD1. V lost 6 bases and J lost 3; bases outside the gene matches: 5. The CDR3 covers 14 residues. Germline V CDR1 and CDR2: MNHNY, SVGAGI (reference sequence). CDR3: CASRARQGDTEAFF. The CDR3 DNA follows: TGTGCCAGCAGAGCGAGACAGGGGGACACTGAAGCTTTCTTT.

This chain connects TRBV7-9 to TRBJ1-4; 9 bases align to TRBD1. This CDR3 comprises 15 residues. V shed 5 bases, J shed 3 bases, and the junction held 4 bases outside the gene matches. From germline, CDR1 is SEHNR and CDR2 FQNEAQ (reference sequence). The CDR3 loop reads CASSPGTGPNEKLFF. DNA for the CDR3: TGTGCCAGCAGCCCAGGGACAGGGCCTAATGAAAAACTGTTTTTT.

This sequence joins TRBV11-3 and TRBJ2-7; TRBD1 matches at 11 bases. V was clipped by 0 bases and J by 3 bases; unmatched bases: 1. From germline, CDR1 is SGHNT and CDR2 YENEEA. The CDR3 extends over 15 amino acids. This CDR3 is CASSLDGTGGYEQYF. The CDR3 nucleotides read TGTGCCAGCAGCTTAGACGGGACAGGGGGCTACGAGCAGTACTTC.

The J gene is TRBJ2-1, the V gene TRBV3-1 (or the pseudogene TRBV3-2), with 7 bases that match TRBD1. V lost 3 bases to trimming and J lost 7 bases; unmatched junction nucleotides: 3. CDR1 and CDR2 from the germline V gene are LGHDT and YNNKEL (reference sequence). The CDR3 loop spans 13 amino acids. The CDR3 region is CASSHNRGNEQFF. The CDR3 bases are TGTGCCAGCAGCCACAACAGGGGAAATGAGCAGTTCTTC.

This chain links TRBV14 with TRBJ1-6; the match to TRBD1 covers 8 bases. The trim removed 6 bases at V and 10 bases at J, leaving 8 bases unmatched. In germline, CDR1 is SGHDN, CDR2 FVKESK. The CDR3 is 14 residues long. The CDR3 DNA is TGTGCCAGCAGATCAGGGGGCGCTGGGTCACCCCTCCACTTT. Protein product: CASRSGGAGSPLHF. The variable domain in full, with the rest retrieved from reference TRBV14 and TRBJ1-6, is EAGVTQFPSHSVIEKGQTVTLRCDPISGHDNLYWYRRVMGKEIKFLLHFVKESKQDESGMPNNRFLAERTGGTYSTLKVQPAELEDSGVYFCASRSGGAGSPLHFGNGTRLTVT.

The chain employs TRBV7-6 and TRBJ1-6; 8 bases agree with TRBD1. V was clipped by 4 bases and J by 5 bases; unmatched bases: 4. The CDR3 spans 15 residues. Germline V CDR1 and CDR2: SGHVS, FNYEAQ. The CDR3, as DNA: TGTGCCAGCAGCTCACAGACAGGGGATAATTCACCCCTCCACTTT. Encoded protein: CASSSQTGDNSPLHF.

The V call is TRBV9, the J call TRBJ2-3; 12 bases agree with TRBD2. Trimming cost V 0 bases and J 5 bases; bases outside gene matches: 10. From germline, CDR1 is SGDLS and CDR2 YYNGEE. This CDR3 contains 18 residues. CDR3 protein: CASSVVASGGAHKDTQYF. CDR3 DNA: TGTGCCAGCAGCGTAGTGGCTAGCGGGGGGGCGCATAAAGATACGCAGTATTTT.

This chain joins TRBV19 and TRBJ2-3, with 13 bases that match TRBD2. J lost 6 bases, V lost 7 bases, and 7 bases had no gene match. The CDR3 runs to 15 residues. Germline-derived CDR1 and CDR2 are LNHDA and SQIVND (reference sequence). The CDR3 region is CASTTGTSGMDTQYF. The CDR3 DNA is TGTGCCAGTACAACCGGGACTAGCGGGATGGATACGCAGTATTTT.

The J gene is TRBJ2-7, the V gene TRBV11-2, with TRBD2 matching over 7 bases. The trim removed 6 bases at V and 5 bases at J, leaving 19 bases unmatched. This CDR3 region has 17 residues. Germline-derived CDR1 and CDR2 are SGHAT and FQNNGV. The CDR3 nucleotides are TGTGCCAGCAGTCCCTCCCTTGGGGGGGGTAGTATCCACGAGCAGTACTTC. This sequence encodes CASSPSLGGGSIHEQYF.

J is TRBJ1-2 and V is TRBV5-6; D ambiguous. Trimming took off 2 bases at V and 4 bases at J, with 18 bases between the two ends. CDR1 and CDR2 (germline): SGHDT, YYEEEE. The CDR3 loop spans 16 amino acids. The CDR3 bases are TGTGCCAGCAGCTTCATTACAGAAGCCTCTGGCTATGGCTACACCTTC. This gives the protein CASSFITEASGYGYTF.